Reported below is one T cell receptor beta chain. The source of the sample is a study of blood T cell repertoires in COVID-19. For the study at large: COVID-19 samples, acute and convalescent, were from the United States, Italy and Spain.

Germline V gene data show CDR1 as SGHAT and CDR2 as FQNNGV. Trimming stripped 4 bases from V and 4 bases from J, with 16 bases between. The CDR3 spans 15 residues. The method was immunoSEQ multiplex PCR; TCRdb's version includes in-frame clones alone and lacks a portion of them. The sample contains roughly 200,000 clones, about four fifths of which appear only once. The genes are TRBV11-2 and TRBJ1-2; tentatively, D is TRBD1 (6 bases). Sequenced: peripheral blood. The clonotype comes from a man between 65 and 85 years old with active or convalescent COVID-19. CDR3 region: CASSSRQERGYGYTF. The CDR3 DNA reads TGTGCCAGCAGCTCCCGACAGGAACGTGGCTATGGCTACACCTTC.